A single sample is the source of the 9 T cell receptor beta chains below, sequenced in a study of radiation and T cells in renal cell carcinoma. TCRdb's table, derived via immunoSEQ multiplex PCR, lists solely in-frame clones and lacks some. The table has some 140,000 clones, roughly 84% seen once. Regarding time point: baseline pretreatment blood. Stated treatment: 15 Gy SBRT to primary tumor, nephrectomy 4 weeks later. The sequencing used blood, collected from a patient whose treatment included radiotherapy and nephrectomy. These receptors were obtained from a woman aged 45-59 years with renal cell carcinoma.

The table lists this clone with a count of one. The chain carries TRBV6-6 and TRBJ1-6; D unclear. Trimming took off 0 bases at V and 8 bases at J, with 8 bases between the two ends. Germline CDR1 and CDR2: MNHNY and SVGAGI (reference sequence). The CDR3 runs 14 residues. Here the CDR3 DNA reads TGTGCCAGCAGTTACTCAGGGAGAGATTCACCCCTCCACTTT. This translates into CASSYSGRDSPLHF.

As DNA, the CDR3 is TGTGCCAGCAGTCAGGGACTAGCCGGGGTCGGGGAGCTGTTTTTT. The encoded protein is CASSQGLAGVGELFF. The J gene is TRBJ2-2, the V gene TRBV7-3; 9 bases are shared with TRBD2. The junction had 9 bases not matched to a gene; V was cut back by 6 bases and J by 7 bases. CDR1 and CDR2 from the germline V gene are SGHTA and FQGTGA. CDR3 length: 15 residues.

This chain uses TRBV5-4 with TRBJ1-6; TRBD1 matches at 7 bases. From germline, CDR1 is SGHNT and CDR2 YYREEE (reference sequence). The CDR3 is 14 amino acids. V trimming: 4 bases; J trimming: 5 bases; junction bases outside the gene matches: 3. The CDR3 nucleotides read TGTGCCAGCAGCGCGGGACAGCATAATTCACCCCTCCACTTT. It translates to CASSAGQHNSPLHF. The full variable domain, rest sourced from reference TRBV5-4 and TRBJ1-6, is ETGVTQSPTHLIKTRGQQVTLRCSSQSGHNTVSWYQQALGQGPQFIFQYYREEENGRGNFPPRFSGLQFPNYSSELNVNALELDDSALYLCASSAGQHNSPLHFGNGTRLTVT.

V is TRBV7-9 and J is TRBJ1-5, with D possibly being TRBD1 (6 bases). Germline assignment: CDR1 SEHNR and CDR2 FQNEAQ (reference sequence). V lost 3 bases to trimming and J lost 2 bases, with 11 bases between them. This CDR3 spans 15 amino acids. CDR3 bases: TGTGCCAGCAGCTTTGGGGGGGCCGGCAATCAGCCCCAGCATTTT. Encoded protein: CASSFGGAGNQPQHF.

The chain couples TRBV4-1 to TRBJ2-1; D tentatively fits TRBD1 or TRBD2 (6 bases each). The CDR3 runs 15 residues. Germline V gene data show CDR1 as MGHRA and CDR2 as YSYEKL. V was trimmed by 0 bases and J by 5 bases, leaving 11 bases between them. The CDR3: CASSQDGGGHNEQFF. The CDR3 nucleotides are TGCGCCAGCAGCCAAGATGGAGGGGGGCACAATGAGCAGTTCTTC.

The genes are TRBV7-2 and TRBJ2-5; D call uncertain. This CDR3 is built from 13 residues. V was shortened by 1 base and J by 5 bases, with 8 bases between the two germline ends. Germline CDR1 reads SGHTA; CDR2 reads FQGNSA. The DNA for the CDR3 is TGTGCCAGCAGCTTAGAGGGTGGGGAGACCCAGTACTTC. Amino acids: CASSLEGGETQYF.

The rearrangement joins TRBV5-1 to TRBJ1-1, with 8 bases identical to TRBD1. Per germline, CDR1 SGHRS and CDR2 YFSETQ. The V and J ends lost 4 bases and 7 bases, in that order; junction bases with no gene match: 6. This CDR3 contains 13 residues. The CDR3 DNA sequence: TGCGCCAGCAGCCCGTCCGGGACAGGTGAAGCTTTCTTT. Protein sequence: CASSPSGTGEAFF.

The chain uses TRBV18 and TRBJ2-7; D is uncertain. The CDR3 length is 13 residues. The V end lost 0 bases, the J end lost 2 bases, and 5 bases lay between the germline ends. Germline lookup yields CDR1 KGHSH and CDR2 LQKENI. CDR3 sequence (DNA): TGTGCCAGCTCACCACCCACTGCCTACGAGCAGTACTTC. This gives the protein CASSPPTAYEQYF.

The rearrangement links TRBV7-9 to TRBJ1-2, with D maybe TRBD1 (6 bases). The germline V and J ends were trimmed by 3 bases and 4 bases, with 9 bases remaining between them. This CDR3 contains 13 residues. Germline CDR1 reads SEHNR; CDR2 reads FQNEAQ (reference sequence). CDR3 residues: CASSFGQLYGYTF. DNA of the CDR3: TGTGCCAGCAGCTTTGGACAGCTCTATGGCTACACCTTC. The variable domain in full, with the rest retrieved from reference TRBV7-9 and TRBJ1-2, is DTGVSQNPRHKITKRGQNVTFRCDPISEHNRLYWYRQTLGQGPEFLTYFQNEAQLEKSRLLSDRFSAERPKGSFSTLEIQRTEQGDSAMYLCASSFGQLYGYTFGSGTRLTVV.